The present TCR beta chain was sequenced within a study of identical twins. Study-level results: Excess twin sharing in beta out-of-frame sequences was weaker. The presence of invariant MAIT and iNKT cells could partly confound analyses of zero-insertion sequences.

Germline V CDR1 and CDR2: SGHRS, YFSETQ. This CDR3 spans 13 amino acids. The V end was cut by 5 bases, the J end by 4 bases, with 10 bases between. There are a few counts of this clonotype. Its antigen is not identified. Healthy Caucasians made up all donors. A universal primer site came from template switching; cDNA carried unique molecular identifiers. TCRdb recomputed calls from the 5' RACE reads with MiXCR, one row per CDR3 protein. In the table there are some 500,000 distinct CDR3 sequences, approximately 15% of which are singletons. These records were also assigned to another study, of yellow fever vaccine responses in identical twins.

This rearrangement joins TRBV5-1 to TRBJ1-3; the D is unclear. Sequenced sample: CD4+ T cells sorted from blood. The TCR was taken from a woman between 18 and 30 years old in good health. For the CDR3, the DNA is TGCGCCAGCAGTGACGCCGGAGGAAACACCATATATTTT. This encodes CASSDAGGNTIYF. The whole variable domain, remainder taken from reference TRBV5-1 and TRBJ1-3, is KAGVTQTPRYLIKTRGQQVTLSCSPISGHRSVSWYQQTPGQGLQFLFEYFSETQRNKGNFPGRFSGRQFSNSRSEMNVSTLELGDSALYLCASSDAGGNTIYFGEGSWLTVV.